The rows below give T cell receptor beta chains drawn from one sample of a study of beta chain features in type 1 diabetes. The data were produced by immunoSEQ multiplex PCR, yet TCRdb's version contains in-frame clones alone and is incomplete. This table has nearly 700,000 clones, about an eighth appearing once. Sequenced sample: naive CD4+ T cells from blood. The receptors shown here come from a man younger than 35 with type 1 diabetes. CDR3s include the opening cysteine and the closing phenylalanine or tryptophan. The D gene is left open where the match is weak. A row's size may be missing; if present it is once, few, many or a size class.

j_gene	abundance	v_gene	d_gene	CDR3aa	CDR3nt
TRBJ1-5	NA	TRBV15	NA	CATSRVAGEGDQPQHF	TGTGCCACCAGCAGAGTAGCGGGGGAGGGAGATCAGCCCCAGCATTTT
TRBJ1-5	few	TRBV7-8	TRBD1	CASSPGGNSNQPQHF	TGTGCCAGCAGCCCAGGGGGGAATAGCAATCAGCCCCAGCATTTT
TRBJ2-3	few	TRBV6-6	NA	CASIWGQGKDTQYF	TGTGCCAGCATCTGGGGCCAGGGTAAAGATACGCAGTATTTT
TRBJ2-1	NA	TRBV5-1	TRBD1	CASSSYSGDSEQFF	TGCGCCAGCAGCTCATACAGTGGGGACAGTGAGCAGTTCTTC
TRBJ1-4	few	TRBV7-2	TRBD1	CASRQGTGGEKLFF	TGTGCCAGCAGGCAAGGGACAGGCGGTGAAAAACTGTTTTTT
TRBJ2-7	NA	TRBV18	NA	CASSIRGPSSYEQYF	TGTGCCAGCTCAATCCGTGGACCTAGTTCGTACGAGCAGTACTTC
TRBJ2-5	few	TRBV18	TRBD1	CASSRDRAYQETQYF	TGTGCCAGCTCAAGGGACAGGGCGTACCAAGAGACCCAGTACTTC
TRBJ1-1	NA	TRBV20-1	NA	CSAAENTEAFF	TGCAGTGCGGCAGAGAACACTGAAGCTTTCTTT
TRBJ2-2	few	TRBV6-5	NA	CASSFQSPANTGELFF	TGTGCCAGCAGTTTTCAAAGCCCCGCGAACACCGGGGAGCTGTTTTTT
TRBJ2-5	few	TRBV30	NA	CAWSVVVGTQYF	TGTGCCTGGAGTGTAGTTGTAGGGACCCAGTACTTC
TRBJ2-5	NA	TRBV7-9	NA	CASSTRLGPQETQYF	TGTGCCAGCAGCACAAGACTAGGACCCCAAGAGACCCAGTACTTC
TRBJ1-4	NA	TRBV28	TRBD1	CASSRGRDEKLFF	TGTGCCAGCTCCAGGGGGCGGGATGAAAAACTGTTTTTT
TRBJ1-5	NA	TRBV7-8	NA	CASSRRDSNQPQHF	TGTGCCAGCAGCCGCAGGGATAGCAATCAGCCCCAGCATTTT
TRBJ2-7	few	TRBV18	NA	CASSPPRAGEQYF	TGTGCCAGCTCACCACCCCGGGCGGGGGAGCAGTACTTC
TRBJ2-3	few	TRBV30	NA	CAWGTLPDTQYF	TGTGCCTGGGGGACCCTCCCCGATACGCAGTATTTT
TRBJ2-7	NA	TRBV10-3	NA	CATRDTSYEQYF	TGTGCCACCAGGGACACGTCCTACGAGCAGTACTTC
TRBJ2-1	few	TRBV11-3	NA	CASSLSEGAYNEQFF	TGTGCCAGCAGCTTATCTGAGGGGGCCTACAATGAGCAGTTCTTC
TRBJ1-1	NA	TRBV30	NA	CAWSPYREEAFF	TGTGCCTGGAGTCCCTACAGGGAAGAAGCTTTCTTT
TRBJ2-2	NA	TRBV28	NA	CASSFLAYGELFF	TGTGCCAGCAGTTTTCTAGCGTACGGGGAGCTGTTTTTT
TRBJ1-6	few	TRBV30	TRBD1	CAWSPGTGDSPLHF	TGTGCCTGGTCCCCCGGGACAGGGGATTCACCCCTCCACTTT
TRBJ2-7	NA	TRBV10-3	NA	CATTDGSYEQYF	TGTGCCACCACGGACGGATCCTACGAGCAGTACTTC
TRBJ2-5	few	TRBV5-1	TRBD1	CASSSGTGEETQYF	TGCGCCAGCAGCTCGGGGACAGGGGAAGAGACCCAGTACTTC
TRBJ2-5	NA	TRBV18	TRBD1	CASSPGTGPETQYF	TGTGCCAGCTCACCCGGGACAGGTCCGGAGACCCAGTACTTC
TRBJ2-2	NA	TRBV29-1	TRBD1	CSARDRHTGELFF	TGCAGCGCCCGGGACAGACACACCGGGGAGCTGTTTTTT
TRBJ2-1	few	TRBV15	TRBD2	CATSRDRGLAGNEQFF	TGTGCCACCAGCAGAGATCGGGGACTAGCCGGGAATGAGCAGTTCTTC
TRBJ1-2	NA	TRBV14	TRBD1	CASSRRPGLTPDRGYGYTF	TGTGCCAGCAGTCGGAGACCGGGACTTACACCTGACAGGGGCTATGGCTACACCTTC
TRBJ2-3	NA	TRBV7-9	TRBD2	CASSTGTSASTDTQYF	TGTGCCAGCAGCACCGGGACTAGCGCGAGCACAGATACGCAGTATTTT
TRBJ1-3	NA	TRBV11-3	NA	CASSPQDGATIYF	TGTGCCAGCAGCCCGCAGGACGGGGCCACCATATATTTT
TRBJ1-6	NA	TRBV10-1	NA	CASSQDNSPLHF	TGCGCCAGCAGCCAGGATAATTCACCCCTCCACTTT
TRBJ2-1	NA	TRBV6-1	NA	CASILEYRGFEQFF	TGTGCCAGCATCTTAGAGTATAGGGGGTTTGAGCAGTTCTTC
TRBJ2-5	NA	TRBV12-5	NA	CASGNGGPGETQYF	TGTGCTAGTGGGAACGGGGGGCCTGGAGAGACCCAGTACTTC
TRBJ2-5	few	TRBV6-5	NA	CASSYQSSGETQYF	TGTGCCAGCAGTTACCAATCCTCGGGTGAGACCCAGTACTTC
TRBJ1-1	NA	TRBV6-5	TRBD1	CASSLTNRGNTEAFF	TGTGCCAGCAGTCTGACCAACAGGGGCAACACTGAAGCTTTCTTT
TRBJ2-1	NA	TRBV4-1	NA	CASSQEPRPEYNEQFF	TGCGCCAGCAGCCAAGAACCCCGCCCCGAGTACAATGAGCAGTTCTTC
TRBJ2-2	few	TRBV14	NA	CASSQDWNTGELFF	TGTGCCAGCAGCCAAGACTGGAACACCGGGGAGCTGTTTTTT
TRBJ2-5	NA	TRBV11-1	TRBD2	CASSSQSGGNQETQYF	TGTGCCAGCAGCTCGCAGTCGGGGGGAAACCAAGAGACCCAGTACTTC
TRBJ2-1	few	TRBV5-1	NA	CASSLDRVINEQFF	TGCGCCAGCAGCTTGGACAGGGTAATCAATGAGCAGTTCTTC
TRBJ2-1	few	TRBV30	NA	CAWRDMGNEQFF	TGTGCCTGGAGGGACATGGGGAATGAGCAGTTCTTC
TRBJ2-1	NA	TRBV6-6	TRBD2	CASSYGLAGDNEQFF	TGTGCCAGCAGCTACGGCCTAGCGGGAGACAATGAGCAGTTCTTC
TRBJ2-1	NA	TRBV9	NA	CASSVQGGNEQFF	TGTGCCAGCAGCGTTCAGGGGGGGAATGAGCAGTTCTTC
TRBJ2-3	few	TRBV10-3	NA	CAISVVGVSDTQYF	TGTGCCATCAGTGTGGTGGGGGTGTCAGATACGCAGTATTTT
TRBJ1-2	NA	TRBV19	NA	CASSLPGSLNYGYTF	TGTGCCAGTAGCCTACCCGGCAGCCTTAACTATGGCTACACCTTC
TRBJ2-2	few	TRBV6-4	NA	CAVGRAVNTGELFF	TGTGCCGTGGGGCGGGCCGTGAACACCGGGGAGCTGTTTTTT